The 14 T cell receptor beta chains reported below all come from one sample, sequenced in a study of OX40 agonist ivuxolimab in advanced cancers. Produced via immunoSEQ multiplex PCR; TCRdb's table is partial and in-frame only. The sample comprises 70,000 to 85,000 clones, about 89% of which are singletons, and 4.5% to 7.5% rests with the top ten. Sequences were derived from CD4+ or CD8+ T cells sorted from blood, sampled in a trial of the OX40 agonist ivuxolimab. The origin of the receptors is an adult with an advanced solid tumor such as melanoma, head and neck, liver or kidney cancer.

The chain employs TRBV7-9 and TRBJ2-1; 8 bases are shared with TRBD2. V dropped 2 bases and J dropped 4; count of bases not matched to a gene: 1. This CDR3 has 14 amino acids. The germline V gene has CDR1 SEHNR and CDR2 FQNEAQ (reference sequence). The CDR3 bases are TGTGCCAGCAGCTTACCGGGGGGGTACAATGAGCAGTTCTTC. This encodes CASSLPGGYNEQFF.

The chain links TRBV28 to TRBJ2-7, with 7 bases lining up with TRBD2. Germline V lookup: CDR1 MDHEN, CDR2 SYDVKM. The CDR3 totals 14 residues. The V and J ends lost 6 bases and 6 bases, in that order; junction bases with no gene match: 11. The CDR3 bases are TGTGCCAGCAGCCCTTTTTTTGCGGGAGTCGAGCAGTACTTC. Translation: CASSPFFAGVEQYF.

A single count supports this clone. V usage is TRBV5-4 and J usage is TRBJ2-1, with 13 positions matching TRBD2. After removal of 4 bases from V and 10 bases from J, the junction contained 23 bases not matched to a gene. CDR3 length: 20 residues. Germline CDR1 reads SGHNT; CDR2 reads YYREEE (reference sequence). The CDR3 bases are TGTGCCAGCAGCGCGGGACTAGCGGGAACAATGAGCGTCTTGGGGCTCGAGCAGTTCTTC. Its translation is CASSAGLAGTMSVLGLEQFF.

The CDR3 DNA is TGTGCCAGCAGTTTGACCCTAGATACGCAGTATTTT. Translating gives CASSLTLDTQYF. The chain combines TRBV28 with TRBJ2-3; D is unresolved. The V end was cut by 3 bases, the J end by 5 bases, with 6 bases between. Per the germline V gene, CDR1 is MDHEN and CDR2 is SYDVKM. This CDR3 has 12 residues. The full variable domain, in which reference TRBV28 and TRBJ2-3 provide the parts outside the CDR3, is DVKVTQSSRYLVKRTGEKVFLECVQDMDHENMFWYRQDPGLGLRLIYFSYDVKMKEKGDIPEGYSVSREKKERFSLILESASTNQTSMYLCASSLTLDTQYFGPGTRLTVL.

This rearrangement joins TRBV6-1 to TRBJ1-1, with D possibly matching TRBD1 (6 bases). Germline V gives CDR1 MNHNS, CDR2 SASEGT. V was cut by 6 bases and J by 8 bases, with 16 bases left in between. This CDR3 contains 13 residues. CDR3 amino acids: CASSAEGGLEAFF. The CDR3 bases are TGTGCCAGCAGCGCGGAGGGGGGCTTAGAAGCTTTCTTT.

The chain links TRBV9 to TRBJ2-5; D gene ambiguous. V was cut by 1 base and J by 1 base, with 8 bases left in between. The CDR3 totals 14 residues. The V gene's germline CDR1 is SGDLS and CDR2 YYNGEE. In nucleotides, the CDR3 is TGTGCCAGCAGCGTATGGGCAGCCCAAGAGACCCAGTACTTC. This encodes CASSVWAAQETQYF.

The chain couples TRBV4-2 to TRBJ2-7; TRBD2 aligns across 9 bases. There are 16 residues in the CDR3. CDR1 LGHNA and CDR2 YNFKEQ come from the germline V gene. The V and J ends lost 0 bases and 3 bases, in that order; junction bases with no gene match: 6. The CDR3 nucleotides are TGTGCCAGCAGCCAAGAGAATAGCGGGAGTAACTACGAGCAGTACTTC. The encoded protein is CASSQENSGSNYEQYF.

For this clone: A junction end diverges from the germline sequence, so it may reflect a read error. Here the CDR3 reads CASSPSPGQGLVAATNEKLFF. DNA for the CDR3: TGTGCTAGCAGCCCTTCTCCCGGACAGGGGCTTGTTGCGGCAACTAATGAAAAACTGTTTTTT. The chain has TRBV7-7 and TRBJ1-4; 9 nucleotides align to TRBD1. This CDR3 has 21 amino acids. Germline assignment: CDR1 SSHAT and CDR2 FNYEAQ (reference sequence).

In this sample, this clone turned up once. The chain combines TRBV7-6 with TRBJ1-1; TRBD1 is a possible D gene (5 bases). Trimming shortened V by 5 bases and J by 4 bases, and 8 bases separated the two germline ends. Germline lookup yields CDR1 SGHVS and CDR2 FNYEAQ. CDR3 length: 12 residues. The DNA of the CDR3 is TGTGCCAGCAGCCAGGGTGGCACTGAAGCTTTCTTT. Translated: CASSQGGTEAFF.

This CDR3 reads CASSASSGVAYEQYF. The CDR3 nucleotides are TGTGCCAGCAGCGCCTCTAGCGGGGTTGCCTACGAGCAGTACTTC. The chain employs TRBV9 and TRBJ2-7, with 9 bases fitting TRBD2. Per germline, CDR1 SGDLS and CDR2 YYNGEE. The V and J ends lost 3 bases and 2 bases, in that order; junction bases with no gene match: 6. CDR3 length: 15 amino acids. Combining the CDR3 with reference TRBV9 and TRBJ2-7 gives the whole variable domain DSGVTQTPKHLITATGQRVTLRCSPRSGDLSVYWYQQSLDQGLQFLIQYYNGEERAKGNILERFSAQQFPDLHSELNLSSLELGDSALYFCASSASSGVAYEQYFGPGTRLTVT.

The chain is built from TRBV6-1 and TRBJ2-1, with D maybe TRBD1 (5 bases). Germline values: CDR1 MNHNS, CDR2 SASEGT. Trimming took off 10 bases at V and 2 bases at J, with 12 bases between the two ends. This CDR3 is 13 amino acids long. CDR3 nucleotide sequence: TGTGCCATCATGGGGCTTACCTACAATGAGCAGTTCTTC. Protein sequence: CAIMGLTYNEQFF.

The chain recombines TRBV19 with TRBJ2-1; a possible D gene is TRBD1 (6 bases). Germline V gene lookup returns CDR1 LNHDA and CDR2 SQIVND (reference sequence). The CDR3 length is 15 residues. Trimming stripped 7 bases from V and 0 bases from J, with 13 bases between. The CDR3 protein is CASKLKGGSYNEQFF. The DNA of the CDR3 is TGTGCCAGTAAACTAAAAGGGGGCTCCTACAATGAGCAGTTCTTC.

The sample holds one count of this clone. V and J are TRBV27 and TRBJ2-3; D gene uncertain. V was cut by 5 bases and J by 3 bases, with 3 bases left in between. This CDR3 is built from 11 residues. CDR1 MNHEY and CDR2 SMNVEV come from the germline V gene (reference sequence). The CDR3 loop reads CASSQTDTQYF. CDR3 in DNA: TGTGCCAGCAGTCAGACAGATACGCAGTATTTT.

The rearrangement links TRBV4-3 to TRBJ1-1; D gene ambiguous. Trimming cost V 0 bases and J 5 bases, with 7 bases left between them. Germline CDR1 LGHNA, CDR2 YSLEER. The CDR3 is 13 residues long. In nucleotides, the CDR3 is TGCGCCAGCAGCCAAGACTGGGGAACTGAAGCTTTCTTT. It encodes CASSQDWGTEAFF.